This record concerns one T cell receptor beta chain sequence. The entry originates in a study of blood T cell repertoires in COVID-19. The CDR3 has 15 amino acids. V shed 4 bases and J 2 bases; nucleotides not matched to a gene: 6. Germline CDR1 reads LNHDA; CDR2 reads SQIVND (reference sequence). In the original analysis: Amplification of reference gene primers was used by the study to estimate nucleated cell counts. Produced via immunoSEQ multiplex PCR; TCRdb's table is partial and in-frame only. For V, J and clone size, that table is used; D and trimming come from the DNA. The data hold fewer than 20,000 clones, with more than 70% observed a single time.

V is TRBV19 and J is TRBJ2-3; 7 bases are a match to TRBD1. The source is a man between 35 and 55 years old with active COVID-19. Sample: peripheral blood. The CDR3 DNA reads TGTGCCAGTAGTAGTCAAGGGGGCACCACAGATACGCAGTATTTT. As protein: CASSSQGGTTDTQYF.